This T cell receptor (beta chain) derives from a study of T-cell memory formation after mild COVID-19. MiXCR, run by TCRdb on the 5' RACE reads, gives a single entry per CDR3 protein. The profile covers 550,000 to 650,000 distinct CDR3 sequences, with roughly 17% appearing a single time and about 8.1% taken by the ten largest. In this sample, this clonotype turned up many times. V lost 2 bases and J lost 2; bases outside the gene matches: 8. The CDR3 length is 18 residues. This clonotype was sampled from an adult woman who had mild COVID-19 (a few samples of this study predate the infection). Cell type and time point are not known. The sequenced material came from PBMCs or a T cell subset sorted from them (not recorded which). The chain combines TRBV12-3 or TRBV12-4 with TRBJ2-4; 11 nucleotides agree with TRBD2. The CDR3 region has the DNA TGTGCCAGCAGTTTAAGGCTAGCGGGAGGACGAACCAAAAACATTCAGTACTTC. This encodes CASSLRLAGGRTKNIQYF.